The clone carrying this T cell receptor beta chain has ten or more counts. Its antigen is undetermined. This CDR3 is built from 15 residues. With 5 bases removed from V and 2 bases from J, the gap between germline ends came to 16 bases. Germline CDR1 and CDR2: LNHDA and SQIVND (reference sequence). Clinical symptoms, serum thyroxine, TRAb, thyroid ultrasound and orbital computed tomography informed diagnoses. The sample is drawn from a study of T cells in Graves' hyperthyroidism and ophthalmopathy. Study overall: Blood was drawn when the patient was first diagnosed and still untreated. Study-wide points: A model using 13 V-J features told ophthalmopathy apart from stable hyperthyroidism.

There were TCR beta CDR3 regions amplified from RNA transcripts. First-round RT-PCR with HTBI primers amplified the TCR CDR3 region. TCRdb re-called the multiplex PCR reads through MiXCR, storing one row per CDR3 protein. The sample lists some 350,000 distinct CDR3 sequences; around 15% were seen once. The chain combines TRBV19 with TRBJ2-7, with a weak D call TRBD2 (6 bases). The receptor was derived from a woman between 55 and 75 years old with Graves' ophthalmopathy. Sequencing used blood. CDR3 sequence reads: CASSSPGGATYEQYF. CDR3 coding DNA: TGTGCCAGTAGTTCACCCGGAGGGGCTACCTACGAGCAGTACTTC.